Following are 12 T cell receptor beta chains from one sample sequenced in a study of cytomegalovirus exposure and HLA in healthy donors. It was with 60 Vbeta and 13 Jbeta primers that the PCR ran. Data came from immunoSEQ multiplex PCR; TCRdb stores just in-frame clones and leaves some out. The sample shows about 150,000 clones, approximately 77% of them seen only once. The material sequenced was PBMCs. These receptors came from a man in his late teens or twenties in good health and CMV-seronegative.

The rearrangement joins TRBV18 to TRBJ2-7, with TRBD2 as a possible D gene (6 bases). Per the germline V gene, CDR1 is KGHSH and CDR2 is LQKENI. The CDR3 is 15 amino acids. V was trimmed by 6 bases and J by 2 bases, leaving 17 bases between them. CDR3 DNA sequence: TGTGCCAGCTCCGTCAGTGCGGGATCGCCCTACGAGCAGTACTTC. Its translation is CASSVSAGSPYEQYF.

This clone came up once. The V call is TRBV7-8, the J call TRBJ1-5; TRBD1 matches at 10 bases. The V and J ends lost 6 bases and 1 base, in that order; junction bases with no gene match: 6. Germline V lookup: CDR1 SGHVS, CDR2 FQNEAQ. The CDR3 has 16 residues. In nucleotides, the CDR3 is TGTGCCAGCAGGACAGGGGGCCAGGTGAGCAATCAGCCCCAGCATTTT. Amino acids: CASRTGGQVSNQPQHF. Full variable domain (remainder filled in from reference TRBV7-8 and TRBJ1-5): GAGVSQSPRYKVAKRGQDVALRCDPISGHVSLFWYQQALGQGPEFLTYFQNEAQLDKSGLPSDRFFAERPEGSVSTLKIQRTQQEDSAVYLCASRTGGQVSNQPQHFGDGTRLSIL.

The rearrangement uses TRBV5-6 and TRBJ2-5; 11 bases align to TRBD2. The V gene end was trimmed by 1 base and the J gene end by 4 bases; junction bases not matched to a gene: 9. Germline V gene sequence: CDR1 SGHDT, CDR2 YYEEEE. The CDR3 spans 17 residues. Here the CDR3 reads CASSLFFSGLAGETQYF. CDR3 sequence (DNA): TGTGCCAGCAGCTTGTTTTTTTCCGGACTAGCGGGAGAGACCCAGTACTTC.

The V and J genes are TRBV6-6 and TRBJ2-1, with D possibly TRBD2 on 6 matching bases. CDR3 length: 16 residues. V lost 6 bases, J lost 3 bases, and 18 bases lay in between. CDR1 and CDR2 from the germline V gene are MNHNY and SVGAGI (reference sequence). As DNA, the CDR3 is TGTGCCAGCAGGGGACTGCAGGAGGGCCGCTACAATGAGCAGTTCTTC. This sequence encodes CASRGLQEGRYNEQFF.

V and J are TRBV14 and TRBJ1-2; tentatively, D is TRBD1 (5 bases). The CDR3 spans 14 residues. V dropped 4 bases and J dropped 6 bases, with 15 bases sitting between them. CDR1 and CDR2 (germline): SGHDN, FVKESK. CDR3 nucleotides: TGTGCCAGCAGCCGAGGAAGGGGTCAGAATGGCTACACCTTC. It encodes CASSRGRGQNGYTF.

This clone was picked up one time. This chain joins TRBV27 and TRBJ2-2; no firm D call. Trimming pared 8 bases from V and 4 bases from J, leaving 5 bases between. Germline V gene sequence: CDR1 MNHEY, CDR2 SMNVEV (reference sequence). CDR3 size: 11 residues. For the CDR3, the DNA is TGTGCCAGCCATTCCACCGGGGAGCTGTTTTTT. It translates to CASHSTGELFF.

CDR3 in amino acids: CASSHRQGAGNEQFF. DNA for the CDR3: TGTGCCAGCAGCCACCGACAGGGGGCGGGGAATGAGCAGTTCTTC. The gene calls are TRBV14 and TRBJ2-1; 10 positions match TRBD1. The CDR3 loop spans 15 amino acids. CDR1 SGHDN and CDR2 FVKESK come from the germline V gene. After removal of 3 bases from V and 7 bases from J, the junction contained 6 bases not matched to a gene.

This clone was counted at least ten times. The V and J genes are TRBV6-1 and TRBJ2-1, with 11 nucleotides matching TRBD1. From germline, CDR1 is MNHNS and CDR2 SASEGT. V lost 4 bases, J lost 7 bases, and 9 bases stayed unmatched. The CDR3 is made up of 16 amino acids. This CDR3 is CASSAAPGQGENEQFF. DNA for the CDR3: TGTGCCAGCAGTGCCGCTCCGGGACAGGGGGAAAATGAGCAGTTCTTC.

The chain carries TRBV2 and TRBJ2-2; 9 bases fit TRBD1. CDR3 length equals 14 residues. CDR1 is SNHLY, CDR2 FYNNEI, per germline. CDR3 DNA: TGTGCTTCCGGGGGGACAGGGAGCACCGGGGAGCTGTTTTTT. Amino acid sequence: CASGGTGSTGELFF.

The CDR3 spells CATSRTRDRGFGDGYTF. The CDR3 coding sequence is TGTGCCACCAGCAGAACCCGGGACAGGGGTTTTGGAGATGGCTACACCTTC. This sequence joins TRBV15 and TRBJ1-2, with 10 bases lining up with TRBD1. The CDR3 extends over 17 amino acids. Trimming took 2 bases from V and 6 from J; bases not matched to a gene: 12. Germline lookup yields CDR1 LNHNV and CDR2 YYDKDF (reference sequence).

Here the CDR3 reads CASSLRGSREQYF. The DNA for the CDR3 is TGTGCCAGCAGCTTGAGGGGGTCGCGGGAGCAGTACTTC. The rearrangement links TRBV11-3 to TRBJ2-7; D may be TRBD1 (6 bases). CDR3 size: 13 residues. The germline V gene encodes CDR1 SGHNT and CDR2 YENEEA. Trimming shortened V by 3 bases and J by 7 bases, and 13 bases separated the two germline ends. The whole variable domain, remainder taken from reference TRBV11-3 and TRBJ2-7, is EAGVVQSPRYKIIEKKQPVAFWCNPISGHNTLYWYLQNLGQGPELLIRYENEEAVDDSQLPKDRFSAERLKGVDSTLKIQPAELGDSAVYLCASSLRGSREQYFGPGTRLTVT.

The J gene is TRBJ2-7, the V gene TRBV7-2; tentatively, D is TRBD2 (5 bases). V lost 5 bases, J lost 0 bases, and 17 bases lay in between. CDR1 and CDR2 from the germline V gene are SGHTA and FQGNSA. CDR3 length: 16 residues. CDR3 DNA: TGTGCCAGCAGCCCAGGCGACTACTCAAGCTCCTACGAGCAGTACTTC. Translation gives CASSPGDYSSSYEQYF.